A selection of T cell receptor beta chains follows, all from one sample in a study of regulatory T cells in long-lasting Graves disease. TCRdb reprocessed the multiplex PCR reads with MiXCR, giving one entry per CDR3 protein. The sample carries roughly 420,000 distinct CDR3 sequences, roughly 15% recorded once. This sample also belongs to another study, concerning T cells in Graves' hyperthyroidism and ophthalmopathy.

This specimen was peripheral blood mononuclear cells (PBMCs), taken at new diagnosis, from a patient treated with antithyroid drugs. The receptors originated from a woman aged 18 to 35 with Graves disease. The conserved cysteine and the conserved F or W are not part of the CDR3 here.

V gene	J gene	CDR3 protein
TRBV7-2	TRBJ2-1	ASSLVSGGSSYNEQF
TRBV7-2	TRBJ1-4	ASSTGQLNEKLF
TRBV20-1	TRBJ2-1	SARDGGLAGYNEQF
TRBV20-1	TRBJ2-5	SARDSGTSQETQY
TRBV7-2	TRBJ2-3	ASRRDRRTDTQY
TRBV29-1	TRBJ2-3	NARGGTDTQY
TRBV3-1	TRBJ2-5	ASSKQGTQETQY
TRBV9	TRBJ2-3	ASSVRASGSWNTQY
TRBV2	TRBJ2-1	ASSDSADPSSEQF
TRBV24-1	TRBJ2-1	ATSDPSLSFNEQF
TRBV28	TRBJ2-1	ASSSPAGGSYGEQF
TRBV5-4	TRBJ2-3	ASSLVMGDTQY
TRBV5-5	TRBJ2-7	ASSLGPGQGMSNEQY
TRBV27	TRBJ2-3	ASPFSGAPREY
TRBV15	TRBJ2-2	ATSRTDIPGELF
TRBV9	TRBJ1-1	ASSVAGAGTEAF